This entry lists 30 T cell receptor beta chains sequenced from one sample in a study of OX40 agonist ivuxolimab in advanced cancers. Some clones are missing from TCRdb's copy, which holds only in-frame ones; the method was immunoSEQ multiplex PCR. The sample consists of some 64,000 clones, around 83% of them appearing once. The starting material was CD4+ or CD8+ T cells sorted from blood, obtained in a trial of the OX40 agonist ivuxolimab. Receptors were obtained from an adult with an advanced solid tumor such as melanoma, head and neck, liver or kidney cancer.

This clone was recorded a few times. In nucleotides, the CDR3 is TGTGCCAGTAGGAGAAGGACAGGGCGGGGAACCGGGGAGCTGTTTTTT. It translates to CASRRRTGRGTGELFF. The chain links TRBV19 to TRBJ2-2; TRBD1 aligns across 8 bases. Per the germline V gene, CDR1 is LNHDA and CDR2 is SQIVND (reference sequence). Trimming removed 6 bases from V and 5 bases from J; junction bases left unmatched: 11. The CDR3 sequence is 16 residues long.

The chain recombines TRBV5-4 with TRBJ2-5; no clear D. The CDR3 is made up of 13 amino acids. CDR1 and CDR2 from the germline V gene are SGHNT and YYREEE (reference sequence). V lost 5 bases and J 1 base, leaving 9 bases between the germline ends. The CDR3 sequence is CASSGRAQETQYF. For the CDR3, the DNA is TGTGCCAGCAGTGGACGGGCCCAAGAGACCCAGTACTTC.

The chain links TRBV30 to TRBJ1-5, with D maybe TRBD1 (6 bases). This CDR3 region has 14 residues. V gave up 1 base and J gave up 1 base, with 8 bases separating them. Germline V lookup: CDR1 GTSNPN, CDR2 SVGIG (reference sequence). In nucleotides, the CDR3 is TGTGCCTGGAGTGGGACAGTCAGCAATCAGCCCCAGCATTTT. This translates into CAWSGTVSNQPQHF.

The V gene is TRBV6-4, the J gene TRBJ2-7, with D perhaps matching TRBD2 (6 bases). CDR3 length: 16 amino acids. The germline V gene encodes CDR1 MRHNA and CDR2 SNTAGT. Trimming left V 4 bases short and J 2 bases short, with 18 bases between. The CDR3 DNA sequence: TGTGCCAGCAGTGCCTTAGCGATAGCGGTAGCCTACGAGCAGTACTTC. It is translated as CASSALAIAVAYEQYF.

CDR3 loop: CASSGRDGRASSYEQYF. CDR3 DNA sequence: TGCGCCAGCAGCGGCCGGGACGGCAGAGCAAGCTCCTACGAGCAGTACTTC. V is TRBV5-1 and J is TRBJ2-7; D tentatively reads TRBD1 or TRBD2 (5 bases each). Germline assignment: CDR1 SGHRS and CDR2 YFSETQ. Trimming took off 4 bases at V and 0 bases at J, with 20 bases between the two ends. The CDR3 consists of 17 residues.

This clone came up once. J is TRBJ2-5 and V is TRBV5-6; 7 nucleotides align to TRBD1. Per germline, CDR1 SGHDT and CDR2 YYEEEE. CDR3 length: 15 residues. Germline trimming cut 4 bases from V and 4 bases from J; bases unmatched to any gene: 10. CDR3 sequence reads: CASSLTGTAGETQYF. CDR3 DNA sequence: TGTGCCAGCAGCCTGACAGGGACAGCTGGAGAGACCCAGTACTTC.

The chain combines TRBV11-2 with TRBJ1-2, with D tentatively TRBD1 (6 bases). CDR1 is SGHAT and CDR2 is FQNNGV in the germline V gene. This CDR3 comprises 15 residues. The V and J ends lost 1 base and 4 bases respectively, with 13 bases between them. CDR3 region: CASSLGPQGGYGYTF. The CDR3 coding sequence is TGTGCCAGCAGCTTAGGACCACAGGGTGGCTATGGCTACACCTTC. The variable domain in full, with the rest retrieved from reference TRBV11-2 and TRBJ1-2, is EAGVAQSPRYKIIEKRQSVAFWCNPISGHATLYWYQQILGQGPKLLIQFQNNGVVDDSQLPKDRFSAERLKGVDSTLKIQPAKLEDSAVYLCASSLGPQGGYGYTFGSGTRLTVV.

The gene calls are TRBV15 and TRBJ2-1; TRBD1 might be the D (5 bases). V gave up 0 bases and J gave up 8 bases, with 8 bases separating them. The CDR3 length is 13 residues. From germline, CDR1 is LNHNV and CDR2 YYDKDF (reference sequence). CDR3: CATSRDQGDEQFF. In DNA, the CDR3 is TGTGCCACCAGCAGAGATCAGGGTGATGAGCAGTTCTTC.

The chain carries TRBV4-2 and TRBJ2-1; the match to TRBD2 covers 9 bases. This CDR3 is built from 16 residues. The J segment lost 5 bases and the V segment lost 0 bases, leaving 5 bases of the junction unmatched. Germline loops: CDR1 LGHNA, CDR2 YNFKEQ. Written as DNA, the CDR3 is TGTGCCAGCAGCCAAGATGGCGGGGGGGCTCACAATGAGCAGTTCTTC. It yields the protein CASSQDGGGAHNEQFF.

CDR3 DNA sequence: TGTGCCAGCATTGGGACGGGTTTCTGGACCCAGTACTTC. Its protein product is CASIGTGFWTQYF. The chain combines TRBV6-1 with TRBJ2-5; perhaps D is TRBD1 or TRBD2 (5 bases each). Trimming cost V 7 bases and J 7 bases, with 16 bases left between them. The CDR3 consists of 13 residues. Germline V gene lookup returns CDR1 MNHNS and CDR2 SASEGT.

This rearrangement joins TRBV19 to TRBJ1-6; D gene ambiguous. The germline V gene encodes CDR1 LNHDA and CDR2 SQIVND (reference sequence). The V gene lost 3 bases and the J gene lost 0 bases, with 12 bases spanning the gap. This CDR3 region has 17 residues. The CDR3 sequence is CASSIVTSSSYNSPLHF. In nucleotides, the CDR3 is TGTGCCAGTAGTATCGTGACATCGAGCTCCTATAATTCACCCCTCCACTTT.

The chain links TRBV5-5 to TRBJ1-2; D remains ambiguous. Germline loops: CDR1 SGHKS, CDR2 YYEKEE (reference sequence). The V gene lost 0 bases and the J gene lost 1 base, with 10 bases spanning the gap. This CDR3 has 15 residues. CDR3 region: CASSLGPADNYGYTF. CDR3 DNA: TGTGCCAGCAGCTTGGGGCCAGCAGATAACTATGGCTACACCTTC.

This chain's CDR3 is CASSPGTGGAQSTEAFF. CDR3 DNA sequence: TGTGCCAGCAGCCCTGGGACAGGGGGCGCTCAGTCCACTGAAGCTTTCTTT. The chain has TRBV7-2 and TRBJ1-1; 12 positions match TRBD1. CDR3 size: 17 residues. Per germline, CDR1 SGHTA and CDR2 FQGNSA. V trimming: 5 bases; J trimming: 4 bases; junction bases outside the gene matches: 11.

The J gene is TRBJ1-1, the V gene TRBV6-1; D is unresolved. This CDR3 is built from 11 residues. The ends were cut back, 10 bases at V and 11 bases at J, with 17 bases in the middle. Germline V gene lookup returns CDR1 MNHNS and CDR2 SASEGT. The CDR3 spells CAIQKGVKAFF. The CDR3 DNA follows: TGTGCCATTCAAAAGGGTGTTAAGGCTTTCTTT.

This rearrangement joins TRBV9 to TRBJ2-3; D is unclear. The CDR3 spans 15 residues. The V gene's germline CDR1 is SGDLS and CDR2 YYNGEE. V was clipped by 3 bases and J by 0 bases, with 11 bases between them. The DNA of the CDR3 is TGTGCCAGCAGCGCCCTCCCCGATAGCACAGATACGCAGTATTTT. Translation gives CASSALPDSTDTQYF.

This sequence joins TRBV30 and TRBJ1-5; tentatively, D is TRBD1 (5 bases). The CDR3 is 13 amino acids. V was clipped by 5 bases and J by 5 bases, with 13 bases between them. Germline assignment: CDR1 GTSNPN and CDR2 SVGIG (reference sequence). CDR3 sequence: CAWSGAVDQPQHF. The CDR3, as DNA: TGTGCCTGGTCTGGGGCGGTTGATCAGCCCCAGCATTTT. Complete variable domain (other parts from reference TRBV30 and TRBJ1-5): SQTIHQWPATLVQPVGSPLSLECTVEGTSNPNLYWYRQAAGRGLQLLFYSVGIGQISSEVPQNLSASRPQDRQFILSSKKLLLSDSGFYLCAWSGAVDQPQHFGDGTRLSIL.

The rearrangement links TRBV4-1 to TRBJ2-1, with 12 bases matching TRBD1. The CDR3 length is 18 residues. Germline assignment: CDR1 MGHRA and CDR2 YSYEKL. After removal of 0 bases from V and 7 bases from J, the junction contained 10 bases not matched to a gene. This CDR3 is CASSQDWSGTGGLNEQFF. The CDR3 coding sequence is TGCGCCAGCAGCCAAGATTGGTCCGGGACAGGGGGCCTGAATGAGCAGTTCTTC.

The chain links TRBV27 to TRBJ2-6; D is possibly TRBD2 (6 bases). This CDR3 has 15 amino acids. CDR1 and CDR2 (germline): MNHEY, SMNVEV (reference sequence). Trimming removed 4 bases at V and 4 bases at J, with 11 bases between. The CDR3 nucleotides are TGTGCCAGCAGTTCCAGGAGGGCCGGGGCCAACGTCCTGACTTTC. It specifies CASSSRRAGANVLTF.

J is TRBJ1-6 and V is TRBV30; 7 bases line up with TRBD1. The germline V gene has CDR1 GTSNPN and CDR2 SVGIG (reference sequence). The V gene end was trimmed by 0 bases and the J gene end by 10 bases; junction bases not matched to a gene: 6. This CDR3 has 14 amino acids. For the CDR3, the DNA is TGTGCCTGGAGTGTGGAAGGGGGCGGGTCACCCCTCCACTTT. Its protein product is CAWSVEGGGSPLHF.

V is TRBV20-1 and J is TRBJ2-7; TRBD2 is a possible D gene (6 bases). Germline V gene sequence: CDR1 DFQATT, CDR2 SNEGSKA (reference sequence). The CDR3 runs 11 residues. The V gene lost 4 bases and the J gene lost 6 bases, with 10 bases spanning the gap. The CDR3: CSATLGGEQYF. The CDR3, as DNA: TGCAGTGCTACCCTGGGGGGCGAGCAGTACTTC.

The chain joins TRBV6-5 to TRBJ2-3; 12 nucleotides match TRBD2. V was clipped by 4 bases and J by 5 bases; unmatched bases: 7. This CDR3 contains 16 residues. Germline V gives CDR1 MNHEY, CDR2 SVGAGI. CDR3 sequence (DNA): TGTGCCAGCAGTTTTCTAGCGGGAGGGCCGAAAGATACGCAGTATTTT. This gives the protein CASSFLAGGPKDTQYF.

The chain links TRBV5-1 to TRBJ2-6; D not resolved. Germline V gene sequence: CDR1 SGHRS, CDR2 YFSETQ. CDR3 length: 16 residues. The germline V and J ends were trimmed by 0 bases and 3 bases, with 10 bases remaining between them. CDR3 in amino acids: CASSLGAVGGANVLTF. Here the CDR3 DNA reads TGCGCCAGCAGCTTGGGGGCTGTTGGTGGGGCCAACGTCCTGACTTTC.

J is TRBJ2-5 and V is TRBV18; no clear D gene. The CDR3 totals 14 residues. Trimming shortened V by 6 bases and J by 3 bases, and 14 bases separated the two germline ends. CDR1 is KGHSH and CDR2 is LQKENI in the germline V gene. Written as DNA, the CDR3 is TGTGCCAGCTCCCCTGGAACAATCGAAGAGACCCAGTACTTC. Amino acid sequence: CASSPGTIEETQYF.

V is TRBV5-6 and J is TRBJ2-5, with a weak D call TRBD1 (6 bases). The CDR3 contains 14 residues. Germline CDR1 is SGHDT and CDR2 is YYEEEE. V was pared by 4 bases and J by 4 bases, with 14 bases between. CDR3 in amino acids: CASSDTGQGETQYF. Written as DNA, the CDR3 is TGTGCCAGCAGCGATACAGGGCAGGGAGAGACCCAGTACTTC.

This chain connects TRBV14 to TRBJ2-3, with TRBD1 identical over 7 bases. This CDR3 has 14 residues. V shed 5 bases, J shed 1 base, and the junction held 3 bases outside the gene matches. CDR1 and CDR2 from the germline V gene are SGHDN and FVKESK. The CDR3 nucleotides are TGTGCCAGCAGCATCGGACAGGGCACAGATACGCAGTATTTT. Translated: CASSIGQGTDTQYF.

In its sample, this clone was seen once. This chain links TRBV12-2 with TRBJ2-3; the table's TRBD1 call for D was not verified on the DNA. TRBV12-2 is an annotated pseudogene. CDR3 length: 20 residues. In nucleotides, the CDR3 is TGTGCAAGTCGCTTAAAGGGGATTGGGGGACAGAACGGCTCAATGGATACGCAGTATTTT. Translation gives CASRLKGIGGQNGSMDTQYF.

The J gene is TRBJ2-3, the V gene TRBV29-1, with 9 bases that match TRBD2. Losses at the gene ends were 6 bases for V and 6 bases for J; bases not matched to a gene: 4. The germline V gene has CDR1 SQVTM and CDR2 ANQGSEA. The CDR3 sequence is 12 residues long. DNA of the CDR3: TGCAGCGTCCTTAGCGGGGGCGATACGCAGTATTTT. This codes for CSVLSGGDTQYF.

This clone turned up a few times. The chain carries TRBV7-9 and TRBJ2-7, with 8 bases matching TRBD2. Germline CDR1 is SEHNR and CDR2 is FQNEAQ (reference sequence). With V trimmed by 5 bases and J by 0 bases, 3 bases remained unmatched. The CDR3 length is 14 residues. CDR3 in amino acids: CASSGGLDSYEQYF. Here the CDR3 DNA reads TGTGCCAGCAGCGGGGGACTAGACTCCTACGAGCAGTACTTC.

V gene TRBV7-6 combines with J gene TRBJ2-1; 12 bases line up with TRBD2. CDR1 and CDR2 from the germline V gene are SGHVS and FNYEAQ. CDR3 length: 14 residues. V shed 2 bases, J shed 10 bases, and the junction held 3 bases outside the gene matches. The CDR3 region has the DNA TGTGCCAGCAGCTTACTAGCGGGAGGGGGGGAGCAGTTCTTC. It translates to CASSLLAGGGEQFF.

The rearrangement joins TRBV30 to TRBJ2-3; no reliable D call. Between the trimmed V and J ends, which lost 5 bases and 0 bases, there was a span of 12 bases. The length of the CDR3 is 14 residues. Germline CDR1 and CDR2: GTSNPN and SVGIG (reference sequence). The CDR3 DNA is TGTGCCTGGGGGCTCAGGCGGAGCACAGATACGCAGTATTTT. Protein sequence: CAWGLRRSTDTQYF.